The 18 T cell receptor beta chains below were found in one sample sequenced in a study of blood T cell repertoires in COVID-19. Libraries were prepared by immunoSEQ multiplex PCR; TCRdb keeps only in-frame clonotypes and omits some of them. This table holds a few hundred thousand clones, roughly 85% found once. Sample: peripheral blood. These receptors came from a man aged 45-65 years with active or convalescent COVID-19.

The gene calls are TRBV4-2 and TRBJ1-2, with TRBD1 as a possible D gene (6 bases). Looked up from germline, CDR1 is LGHNA and CDR2 is YNFKEQ. The CDR3 totals 16 residues. Trimming pared 0 bases from V and 5 bases from J, leaving 16 bases between. CDR3 sequence reads: CASSQEIGGGGYGYTF. The CDR3 coding sequence is TGTGCCAGCAGCCAAGAGATTGGAGGGGGAGGGTATGGCTACACCTTC.

The chain joins TRBV5-5 to TRBJ2-7, with 7 bases fitting TRBD1. The CDR3 contains 15 residues. Trimming took 0 bases from V and 4 from J; bases not matched to a gene: 7. The germline CDR1 and CDR2 sequences are SGHKS and YYEKEE (reference sequence). DNA for the CDR3: TGTGCCAGCAGCTTGGCCATGACAGGGTGGTACGAGCAGTACTTC. It specifies CASSLAMTGWYEQYF.

The CDR3 is CSGARTEAFF. In DNA form, the CDR3 reads TGCAGTGGGGCGCGCACTGAAGCTTTCTTT. The chain carries TRBV20-1 and TRBJ1-1; D gene uncertain. The CDR3 has 10 residues. Germline-derived CDR1 and CDR2 are DFQATT and SNEGSKA (reference sequence). The V end was cut by 7 bases, the J end by 4 bases, with 7 bases between.

This rearrangement joins TRBV3-1 (or the pseudogene TRBV3-2) to TRBJ2-5; TRBD2 is a possible D gene (7 bases). CDR3 length: 14 amino acids. Per germline, CDR1 LGHDT and CDR2 YNNKEL (reference sequence). The ends were cut back, 8 bases at V and 9 bases at J, with 22 bases in the middle. CDR3 sequence (DNA): TGTGCCAGCCGGAGGGGGGGCAGCCTAGTGGCCCAGTACTTC. This encodes CASRRGGSLVAQYF.

The chain is built from TRBV3-1 (or the pseudogene TRBV3-2) and TRBJ2-1, with 9 bases fitting TRBD1. J lost 5 bases, V lost 6 bases, and 5 bases had no gene match. The CDR3 runs to 14 residues. CDR1 and CDR2 from the germline V gene are LGHDT and YNNKEL (reference sequence). CDR3 amino acids: CASRHRQGDNEQFF. CDR3 coding DNA: TGTGCCAGCAGGCACCGACAGGGGGACAATGAGCAGTTCTTC.

This clone appeared once. The rearrangement links TRBV5-5 to TRBJ1-1, with D possibly matching TRBD1 (5 bases). Germline V gives CDR1 SGHKS, CDR2 YYEKEE (reference sequence). V was shortened by 2 bases and J by 1 base, with 6 bases between the two germline ends. This CDR3 comprises 13 residues. The CDR3 sequence is CASSFDRNTEAFF. The CDR3 nucleotides read TGTGCCAGCAGCTTTGACAGGAACACTGAAGCTTTCTTT.

The chain carries TRBV6-5 and TRBJ1-3; D is undetermined. The CDR3 is 14 amino acids. Germline V gives CDR1 MNHEY, CDR2 SVGAGI. V shed 6 bases and J shed 1 base, with 10 bases lying between them. CDR3 amino acids: CASSAISSGNTIYF. The CDR3 DNA follows: TGTGCCAGCAGCGCTATTTCGTCTGGAAACACCATATATTTT.

The rearrangement links TRBV7-2 to TRBJ2-7; 7 bases map to TRBD1. Germline loops: CDR1 SGHTA, CDR2 FQGNSA. The CDR3 is 14 amino acids. V lost 3 bases to trimming and J lost 3 bases; unmatched junction nucleotides: 5. This CDR3 is CASSFGQVRYEQYF. CDR3 coding DNA: TGTGCCAGCAGCTTCGGACAGGTTCGCTACGAGCAGTACTTC.

The chain is built from TRBV11-2 and TRBJ2-7; D possibly corresponds to TRBD2 (5 bases). Germline V gives CDR1 SGHAT, CDR2 FQNNGV. This CDR3 is 15 amino acids long. Deletions cut 7 bases from V and 3 bases from J, with 19 bases between. In DNA form, the CDR3 reads TGTGCCAGCAACCTAGCCCCATTCTCTAACTACGAGCAGTACTTC. The encoded protein is CASNLAPFSNYEQYF.

The genes are TRBV7-2 and TRBJ2-5, with D perhaps TRBD2 (6 bases). V was shortened by 9 bases and J by 4 bases, with 15 bases between the two germline ends. The length of the CDR3 is 13 residues. Germline CDR1 and CDR2: SGHTA and FQGNSA. In nucleotides, the CDR3 is TGTGCCAGTGAGCTGGGGACTTTAGAGACCCAGTACTTC. This gives the protein CASELGTLETQYF.

The gene calls are TRBV25-1 and TRBJ1-4; D is unresolved. Germline CDR1 reads MGHDK; CDR2 reads SYGVNS. This CDR3 has 13 amino acids. Trimming took 2 bases from V and 5 from J, leaving 6 bases between them. The chain's CDR3 is CASSEQRNEKLFF. The CDR3 region has the DNA TGTGCCAGCAGTGAACAGAGGAATGAAAAACTGTTTTTT.

V is TRBV10-3 and J is TRBJ1-1; no clear D gene. The germline CDR1 and CDR2 sequences are ENHRY and SYGVKD. This CDR3 comprises 16 residues. Trimming took off 5 bases at V and 2 bases at J, with 18 bases between the two ends. CDR3: CAISLRSGGGNTEAFF. The CDR3 region has the DNA TGTGCCATCAGTCTGCGGTCAGGAGGAGGTAACACTGAAGCTTTCTTT.

This clone was found a few times. The chain uses TRBV12-5 and TRBJ1-1; D may be TRBD1 (6 bases). This CDR3 spans 14 amino acids. In germline, CDR1 is LGHNT, CDR2 FRNRAP. V was trimmed by 4 bases and J by 0 bases, leaving 9 bases between them. CDR3 DNA sequence: TGTGCTAGTGGTTCCGGGACATTGAACACTGAAGCTTTCTTT. It is translated as CASGSGTLNTEAFF. The whole variable domain, remainder taken from reference TRBV12-5 and TRBJ1-1, is DARVTQTPRHKVTEMGQEVTMRCQPILGHNTVFWYRQTMMQGLELLAYFRNRAPLDDSGMPKDRFSAEMPDATLATLKIQPSEPRDSAVYFCASGSGTLNTEAFFGQGTRLTVV.

This clone was detected only a few times. The chain combines TRBV7-2 with TRBJ2-2, with D perhaps TRBD2 (6 bases). Germline values: CDR1 SGHTA, CDR2 FQGNSA. Trimming cost V 10 bases and J 8 bases, with 17 bases left between them. The CDR3 length is 13 residues. As DNA, the CDR3 is TGTGCCACAGCCCGGGACTGGGGGGGGGAGCTGTTTTTT. As protein: CATARDWGGELFF.

This clone was detected a few times. This rearrangement joins TRBV18 to TRBJ2-1; D remains unclear. The V end lost 2 bases, the J end lost 10 bases, and 9 bases lay between the germline ends. The CDR3 extends over 12 amino acids. From germline, CDR1 is KGHSH and CDR2 LQKENI. For the CDR3, the DNA is TGTGCCAGCTCACCATCGAGTACCGAGCAGTTCTTC. It codes for CASSPSSTEQFF.

V usage is TRBV28 and J usage is TRBJ1-4; a weak D match, TRBD1 (5 bases). The germline V gene has CDR1 MDHEN and CDR2 SYDVKM. The CDR3 extends over 11 amino acids. The CDR3 DNA reads TGTGCTACGGGGGTTAATGAAAAACTGTTTTTT. This gives the protein CATGVNEKLFF.

The V and J genes are TRBV7-2 and TRBJ1-5; 7 nucleotides line up with TRBD1. This CDR3 region has 17 residues. The trim removed 1 base at V and 0 bases at J, leaving 6 bases unmatched. CDR1 and CDR2 from the germline V gene are SGHTA and FQGNSA. The CDR3, as DNA: TGTGCCAGCAGCTTAGAGGGGACAGCAAATAGCAATCAGCCCCAGCATTTT. This gives the protein CASSLEGTANSNQPQHF.

The chain has TRBV27 and TRBJ1-2, with a possible D match to TRBD1 (6 bases). The CDR3 spans 13 residues. Germline V gives CDR1 MNHEY, CDR2 SMNVEV (reference sequence). Trimming pared 4 bases from V and 4 bases from J, leaving 10 bases between. The CDR3 DNA reads TGTGCCAGCAGTTCTACAGGGAGCTATGGCTACACCTTC. Encoded protein: CASSSTGSYGYTF.